The 12 T cell receptor beta chains presented below share a single source sample, sequenced in a study of blood T cell repertoires in COVID-19. Some clones are missing from TCRdb's copy, which holds only in-frame ones; the method was immunoSEQ multiplex PCR. Of about 150,000 clones listed, 80% to 85% are singletons. The sample comprised PBMCs or T cells enriched from blood (not recorded which). Receptor source: a man aged 65 to 85 who had been exposed to COVID-19.

The rearrangement joins TRBV19 to TRBJ1-5; 7 nucleotides match TRBD1. V lost 4 bases to trimming and J lost 3 bases; unmatched junction nucleotides: 9. Germline values: CDR1 LNHDA, CDR2 SQIVND (reference sequence). The CDR3 has 16 residues. CDR3 coding DNA: TGTGCCAGTAGTACACAGGGGCCACTGTTCAATCAGCCCCAGCATTTT. Amino acid sequence: CASSTQGPLFNQPQHF.

The chain employs TRBV2 and TRBJ2-3; 14 bases match TRBD2. This CDR3 has 15 residues. Per germline, CDR1 SNHLY and CDR2 FYNNEI. With 5 bases clipped from V and 6 bases from J, the junction kept 4 bases outside the gene matches. CDR3 sequence (DNA): TGTGCCAGCAGTTGGACTAGCGGGGGGACGGATACGCAGTATTTT. This sequence encodes CASSWTSGGTDTQYF.

This chain joins TRBV6-5 and TRBJ1-1; D may be TRBD1 (6 bases). The CDR3 covers 16 residues. Trimming removed 3 bases at V and 1 base at J, with 15 bases between. CDR1 and CDR2 from the germline V gene are MNHEY and SVGAGI. The CDR3 sequence: CASSYQLGARNTEAFF. The CDR3 DNA sequence: TGTGCCAGCAGTTATCAGCTGGGGGCCAGGAACACTGAAGCTTTCTTT.

This clone was seen more than once but under ten times. The chain employs TRBV7-6 and TRBJ1-5, with 7 bases fitting TRBD1. Germline assignment: CDR1 SGHVS and CDR2 FNYEAQ. The CDR3 contains 16 residues. V lost 3 bases to trimming and J lost 0 bases; unmatched junction nucleotides: 5. DNA for the CDR3: TGTGCCAGCAGCTTGGGGACAGCTATTAGCAATCAGCCCCAGCATTTT. The encoded protein is CASSLGTAISNQPQHF.

V and J are TRBV19 and TRBJ1-2; a possible D gene is TRBD1 (6 bases). Between the trimmed V and J ends, which lost 5 bases and 4 bases, there was a span of 20 bases. The CDR3 totals 16 residues. The germline V gene encodes CDR1 LNHDA and CDR2 SQIVND (reference sequence). DNA for the CDR3: TGTGCCAGTAGTCCCCCTGCGGGGGCGAGCGGCTATGGCTACACCTTC. Its protein is CASSPPAGASGYGYTF.

The chain recombines TRBV2 with TRBJ1-3; D is unresolved. The V end was cut by 8 bases, the J end by 0 bases, with 5 bases between. The CDR3 contains 12 residues. Germline assignment: CDR1 SNHLY and CDR2 FYNNEI. The CDR3 reads CASGSSGNTIYF. CDR3 in DNA: TGTGCCAGCGGCAGCTCTGGAAACACCATATATTTT.

The chain is built from TRBV12-3 or TRBV12-4 and TRBJ1-1, with 10 bases lining up with TRBD1. The V and J ends lost 6 bases and 4 bases, in that order; junction bases with no gene match: 2. The CDR3 contains 13 residues. CDR3: CASRRTGGTEAFF. The CDR3 bases are TGTGCCAGCAGGCGGACAGGGGGCACTGAAGCTTTCTTT.

The chain links TRBV4-3 to TRBJ1-4, with 7 bases identical to TRBD1. The CDR3 spans 15 residues. Germline V gives CDR1 LGHNA, CDR2 YSLEER. The J segment lost 0 bases and the V segment lost 4 bases, leaving 2 bases of the junction unmatched. In DNA, the CDR3 is TGCGCCAGCAGCCGCGGACAGGCAACTAATGAAAAACTGTTTTTT. Its protein is CASSRGQATNEKLFF.

This clone was observed once. The genes are TRBV19 and TRBJ1-2, with 7 positions matching TRBD1. V trimming: 7 bases; J trimming: 5 bases; junction bases outside the gene matches: 13. Per the germline V gene, CDR1 is LNHDA and CDR2 is SQIVND (reference sequence). This CDR3 has 15 residues. CDR3 coding DNA: TGTGCCAGTAACAGGGGCGCGGGAATCCTTTATGGCTACACCTTC. Translating gives CASNRGAGILYGYTF.

The rearrangement uses TRBV30 and TRBJ1-3; D call uncertain. The CDR3 has 15 residues. Trimming stripped 2 bases from V and 3 bases from J, with 14 bases between. Per germline, CDR1 GTSNPN and CDR2 SVGIG (reference sequence). The CDR3 DNA reads TGTGCCTGGAGTAGAGGCACCCCCTTTGGAAACACCATATATTTT. Translation: CAWSRGTPFGNTIYF.

V usage is TRBV7-9 and J usage is TRBJ2-7, with 11 bases that match TRBD2. V shed 3 bases, J shed 3 bases, and the junction held 4 bases outside the gene matches. Germline V gene data show CDR1 as SEHNR and CDR2 as FQNEAQ (reference sequence). The length of the CDR3 is 15 residues. DNA of the CDR3: TGTGCCAGCAGCTTCTCTAGCGGGAGGATCTACGAGCAGTACTTC. As protein: CASSFSSGRIYEQYF.

V usage is TRBV6-2 or TRBV6-3 and J usage is TRBJ2-7; D ambiguous. The V end was cut by 2 bases, the J end by 0 bases, with 14 bases between. The CDR3 is 16 amino acids. Germline CDR1 reads MNHEY; CDR2 reads SVGEGT. The CDR3 region is CASSYPTRKISYEQYF. The CDR3 DNA is TGTGCCAGCAGTTACCCGACACGTAAGATCTCCTACGAGCAGTACTTC.